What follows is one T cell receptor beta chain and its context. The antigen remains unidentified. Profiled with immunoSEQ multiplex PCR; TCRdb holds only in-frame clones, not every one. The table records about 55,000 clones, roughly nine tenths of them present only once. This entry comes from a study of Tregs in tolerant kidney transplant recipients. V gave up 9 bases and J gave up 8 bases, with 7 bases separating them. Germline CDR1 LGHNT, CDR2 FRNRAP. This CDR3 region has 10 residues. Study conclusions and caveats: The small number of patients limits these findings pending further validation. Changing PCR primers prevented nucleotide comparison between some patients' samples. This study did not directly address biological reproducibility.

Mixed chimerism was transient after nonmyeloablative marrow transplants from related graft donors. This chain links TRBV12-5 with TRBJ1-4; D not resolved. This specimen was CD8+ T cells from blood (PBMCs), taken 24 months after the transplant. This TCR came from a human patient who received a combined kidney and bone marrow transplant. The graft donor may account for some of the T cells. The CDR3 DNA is TGTGCTAGGTGGAGGGAAAAACTGTTTTTT. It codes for CARWREKLFF.